This TCR beta chain was documented in a study of metastatic and nonmetastatic thyroid tumors. Study-wide background: For malignant and benign thyroid patients, tumor or nodule tissue and blood were the sources whose repertoires were compared.

With MiXCR, TCRdb reprocessed the PCR reads. This sample carries about 4,400 clones, around a third of them seen once, and the ten largest clones take over 30%. This clone was counted only a few times. None of the patients had undergone any treatment ahead of thyroid surgery. The CDR3 is made up of 14 amino acids. V was pared by 5 bases and J by 6 bases, with 5 bases of the junction left unmatched. Germline CDR1 and CDR2: MDHEN and SYDVKM. Sequenced sample: adjacent normal tissue. The receptor comes from a male donor with papillary thyroid cancer or a benign thyroid nodule (not recorded which). Some clones in this sample may be carry-over from other donors' samples. V and J are TRBV28 and TRBJ2-7; TRBD2 matches 12 bases. DNA of the CDR3: TGTGCCAGCAGTCTGACTAGCGGGAGACTCGAGCAGTACTTC. Translating gives CASSLTSGRLEQYF.